These 26 T cell receptor beta chains share one sample of origin, sequenced in a study of T cells in Graves' hyperthyroidism and ophthalmopathy. Amplified TCR beta CDR3 regions came from RNA transcripts. The HTBI set primed first-round TCR CDR3 RT-PCR. A single record per CDR3 protein comes from TCRdb applying MiXCR to the multiplex PCR reads. The table has about 560,000 distinct CDR3 sequences, 16% seen once. Sequenced: blood. The receptors derive from a woman aged 18-29 years with Graves' hyperthyroidism.

This clonotype was recorded a few times. This chain uses TRBV5-6 with TRBJ2-3; unclear D gene. This CDR3 comprises 13 residues. V was clipped by 4 bases and J by 2 bases, with 8 bases between them. Looked up from germline, CDR1 is SGHDT and CDR2 is YYEEEE. CDR3 residues: CASSHEPTDTQYF. The DNA for the CDR3 is TGTGCCAGCAGCCATGAACCCACAGATACGCAGTATTTT.

This clonotype was counted between two and nine times. V is TRBV6-2 or TRBV6-3 and J is TRBJ1-5; D is uncertain. Germline V gene sequence: CDR1 MNHEY, CDR2 SVGEGT. V lost 0 bases and J 7 bases, leaving 16 bases between the germline ends. The length of the CDR3 is 16 residues. The DNA of the CDR3 is TGTGCCAGCAGTTACTCGTCACCAGGCATAGGGCAGCCCCAGCATTTT. Translating it yields CASSYSSPGIGQPQHF.

This clonotype was picked up many times. The rearrangement uses TRBV6-1 and TRBJ2-2; D perhaps matches TRBD1 (6 bases). There are 14 residues in the CDR3. Trimming shortened V by 6 bases and J by 4 bases, and 12 bases separated the two germline ends. Germline V lookup: CDR1 MNHNS, CDR2 SASEGT. CDR3 region: CASRETGSTGELFF. The CDR3 DNA is TGTGCCAGCAGGGAAACAGGGAGCACCGGGGAGCTGTTTTTT.

Many counts were recorded for this clonotype. The genes are TRBV5-1 and TRBJ2-2; D not resolved. Germline loops: CDR1 SGHRS, CDR2 YFSETQ. This CDR3 contains 14 residues. The V gene lost 3 bases and the J gene lost 5 bases, with 11 bases spanning the gap. The CDR3 nucleotides are TGCGCCAGCAGCTCGCCACCTAAAACCGGGGAGCTGTTTTTT. Encoded protein: CASSSPPKTGELFF.

The chain recombines TRBV6-5 with TRBJ1-5; maybe TRBD1 (5 bases). The V gene's germline CDR1 is MNHEY and CDR2 SVGAGI. The CDR3 is 16 residues long. V gave up 2 bases and J gave up 2 bases, with 13 bases separating them. The CDR3 protein is CASSYGAGGGNQPQHF. CDR3 DNA: TGTGCCAGCAGTTACGGTGCGGGGGGAGGCAATCAGCCCCAGCATTTT.

This clonotype was recorded many times. CDR3 coding DNA: TGTGCCAGCAGTTTAAAGGGCGTGGGGACTGAAGCTTTCTTT. Protein: CASSLKGVGTEAFF. The chain is built from TRBV27 and TRBJ1-1; no definite D call. CDR1 MNHEY and CDR2 SMNVEV come from the germline V gene (reference sequence). The ends were cut back, 2 bases at V and 5 bases at J, with 12 bases in the middle. CDR3 length: 14 amino acids.

This clonotype turned up a few times. V usage is TRBV6-2 or TRBV6-3 and J usage is TRBJ1-4, with D unresolved. The CDR3 contains 11 residues. The V end lost 2 bases, the J end lost 6 bases, and 1 base lay between the germline ends. Germline V gives CDR1 MNHEY, CDR2 SVGEGT. The CDR3 is CASSYDEKLFF. In DNA, the CDR3 is TGTGCCAGCAGTTACGATGAAAAACTGTTTTTT.

V is TRBV5-1 and J is TRBJ2-1; TRBD2 matches 8 bases. V shed 1 base and J 5 bases; nucleotides not matched to a gene: 2. The CDR3 loop spans 14 amino acids. Germline CDR1 is SGHRS and CDR2 is YFSETQ. CDR3 sequence (DNA): TGCGCCAGCAGCTTGCGCGGGGGGAACAATGAGCAGTTCTTC. It encodes CASSLRGGNNEQFF.

This clonotype was recorded at least ten times. The chain carries TRBV7-2 and TRBJ2-1, with 10 nucleotides matching TRBD2. The ends lost 5 bases at V and 3 bases at J; junction bases unmatched: 7. The V gene's germline CDR1 is SGHTA and CDR2 FQGNSA. The CDR3 has 16 amino acids. CDR3: CASSPRTSGIYNEQFF. CDR3 nucleotide sequence: TGTGCCAGCAGCCCCCGGACTAGCGGAATCTACAATGAGCAGTTCTTC. The full variable domain, its missing parts supplied by reference TRBV7-2 and TRBJ2-1, is GAGVSQSPSNKVTEKGKDVELRCDPISGHTALYWYRQSLGQGLEFLIYFQGNSAPDKSGLPSDRFSAERTGGSVSTLTIQRTQQEDSAVYLCASSPRTSGIYNEQFFGPGTRLTVL.

The sample holds a few counts of this clonotype. Written as DNA, the CDR3 is TGTGCCAGCATCCAAAGCGGGAGGGCATACGAGCAGTACTTC. Residues: CASIQSGRAYEQYF. J is TRBJ2-7 and V is TRBV6-1, with TRBD2 matching 10 bases. The J segment lost 4 bases and the V segment lost 7 bases, leaving 7 bases of the junction unmatched. CDR1 is MNHNS, CDR2 SASEGT, per germline. The CDR3 extends over 14 amino acids.

This chain links TRBV10-3 with TRBJ2-7; TRBD1 agrees at 7 bases. In germline, CDR1 is ENHRY, CDR2 SYGVKD. V lost 2 bases to trimming and J lost 4 bases; unmatched junction nucleotides: 2. This CDR3 has 13 residues. As DNA, the CDR3 is TGTGCCATCAGTGAGACAGGGGCGTACGAGCAGTACTTC. Translating gives CAISETGAYEQYF.

With regard to this clonotype: Because it lacks the conserved phenylalanine or tryptophan at the end, this CDR3 is likely a read error. J is TRBJ2-1 and V is TRBV5-1, with 11 bases lining up with TRBD2. The CDR3 has 19 amino acids. Looked up from germline, CDR1 is SGHRS and CDR2 is YFSETQ. J gave up 5 bases and V 3 bases, and 16 bases lay outside the gene matches. The CDR3 region is CASSSVPGLAARFDNEQFL. In DNA, the CDR3 is TGCGCCAGCAGCTCGGTACCGGGACTAGCGGCGAGGTTCGACAATGAGCAGTTCCTC.

The chain employs TRBV6-1 and TRBJ1-1; a possible D gene is TRBD1 (5 bases). Germline V gives CDR1 MNHNS, CDR2 SASEGT. There are 11 residues in the CDR3. With 11 bases removed from V and 4 bases from J, the gap between germline ends came to 11 bases. The CDR3 DNA reads TGTGCCGCCGGGGGGACCACTGAAGCTTTCTTT. Translating gives CAAGGTTEAFF.

This clonotype occurred many times. The rearrangement links TRBV7-3 to TRBJ1-1; possible D gene TRBD1, 5 bases. Germline CDR1 reads SGHTA; CDR2 reads FQGTGA. This CDR3 contains 13 residues. With 4 bases removed from V and 1 base from J, the gap between germline ends came to 7 bases. CDR3 bases: TGTGCCAGCAGCTCGGGGGGGAACACTGAAGCTTTCTTT. It translates to CASSSGGNTEAFF.

This clonotype showed up just a few times. This chain links TRBV19 with TRBJ2-2; D unresolved. The CDR3 is made up of 13 amino acids. Between the trimmed V and J ends, which lost 1 base and 6 bases, there was a span of 6 bases. CDR1 is LNHDA, CDR2 SQIVND, per germline (reference sequence). Here the CDR3 reads CASSIGTSGELFF. In nucleotides, the CDR3 is TGTGCCAGTAGTATAGGAACATCCGGGGAGCTGTTTTTT.

On this clonotype: A read error is possible here, since a much larger clone lies one base away. The V call is TRBV6-5, the J call TRBJ2-1; 9 bases are shared with TRBD1. TRBJ2-7 matches the DNA end more closely, so the J call is doubtful. Germline values: CDR1 MNHEY, CDR2 SVGAGI. This CDR3 is 17 amino acids long. Written as DNA, the CDR3 is TGTGCCAGCAGTACCCGACAGGGGGTAAGCTCCTACAATGAGCAGTACTTC. This gives the protein CASSTRQGVSSYNEQYF.

Only one count was recorded for this clonotype. The rearrangement joins TRBV20-1 to TRBJ2-7; 8 positions match TRBD1. V dropped 1 base and J dropped 1; count of bases not matched to a gene: 12. The V gene's germline CDR1 is DFQATT and CDR2 SNEGSKA (reference sequence). This CDR3 has 17 amino acids. This CDR3 reads CSARAPGTGTLSYEQYF. For the CDR3, the DNA is TGCAGTGCTAGAGCCCCGGGGACAGGCACGTTATCCTACGAGCAGTACTTC.

This clonotype was observed a handful of times. The rearrangement joins TRBV12-3 or TRBV12-4 to TRBJ1-2; TRBD1 agrees at 9 bases. The CDR3 extends over 12 amino acids. Germline trimming cut 5 bases from V and 7 bases from J; bases unmatched to any gene: 2. CDR3 DNA sequence: TGTGCCAGCAGTGGGACAGGGATTGGCTACACCTTC. It is translated as CASSGTGIGYTF.

This clonotype was counted only a few times. The CDR3 region has the DNA TGTGCCAGCAGCTTAACTTTAGCGTCTAATGAGCAGTTCTTC. Encoded protein: CASSLTLASNEQFF. The V call is TRBV7-3, the J call TRBJ2-1; weak D call: TRBD2 (5 bases). V dropped 0 bases and J dropped 7 bases, with 10 bases sitting between them. The CDR3 runs to 14 residues. In germline, CDR1 is SGHTA, CDR2 FQGTGA.

This clonotype appeared many times. The chain uses TRBV6-2 or TRBV6-3 and TRBJ2-5; 11 bases align to TRBD2. This CDR3 has 15 residues. Germline values: CDR1 MNHEY, CDR2 SVGEGT. V lost 7 bases to trimming and J lost 2 bases; unmatched junction nucleotides: 6. Here the CDR3 reads CASTTSGGAQETQYF. As DNA, the CDR3 is TGTGCCAGCACAACTAGCGGGGGAGCTCAAGAGACCCAGTACTTC.

This clonotype has only a few counts. This sequence joins TRBV12-3 or TRBV12-4 and TRBJ2-7; TRBD2 matches 11 bases. V lost 2 bases and J lost 1; bases outside the gene matches: 4. The CDR3 extends over 16 amino acids. CDR3 amino acids: CASSLWGLAVSYEQYF. In nucleotides, the CDR3 is TGTGCCAGCAGTTTATGGGGACTAGCGGTATCCTACGAGCAGTACTTC.

In this sample, this clonotype turned up a few times. CDR3 region: CASSFRAPNEKLFF. CDR3 DNA: TGTGCCAGCAGCTTCAGGGCTCCTAATGAAAAACTGTTTTTT. The chain combines TRBV5-5 with TRBJ1-4, with a weak D call TRBD1 (5 bases). Germline lookup yields CDR1 SGHKS and CDR2 YYEKEE (reference sequence). Trimming took 2 bases from V and 3 from J, leaving 8 bases between them. CDR3 length: 14 amino acids.

About this clonotype: Just one base apart from a much larger clone, this may be a read error. The chain links TRBV11-2 to TRBJ2-1, with D tentatively TRBD1 (5 bases). Trimming took off 5 bases at V and 10 bases at J, with 12 bases between the two ends. This CDR3 has 12 residues. Germline CDR1 is SGHAT and CDR2 is FQNNGV. Here the CDR3 reads CASSGALREQFF. CDR3 in DNA: TGTGCCAGCAGCGGGGCGTTGCGCGAGCAGTTCTTC.

This rearrangement joins TRBV12-3 or TRBV12-4 to TRBJ2-2, with 8 bases identical to TRBD2. This CDR3 region has 19 residues. The ends lost 4 bases at V and 7 bases at J; junction bases unmatched: 20. CDR3 sequence: CASSSTGTRIPLAVGELFF. The CDR3 region has the DNA TGTGCCAGCAGTTCCACCGGGACTAGGATCCCCCTCGCGGTCGGGGAGCTGTTTTTT.

The table lists this clonotype with many counts. The J gene is TRBJ1-6, the V gene TRBV6-1, with a possible D match to TRBD1 (5 bases). This CDR3 is 14 amino acids long. Per the germline V gene, CDR1 is MNHNS and CDR2 is SASEGT. V lost 6 bases and J 4 bases, leaving 10 bases between the germline ends. The CDR3: CASRTTAYNSPLHF. The CDR3 coding sequence is TGTGCCAGCAGAACGACAGCTTATAATTCACCCCTCCACTTT.

This clonotype was found a few times. The chain employs TRBV4-2 and TRBJ2-7, with 10 positions matching TRBD2. The CDR3 is 18 residues long. Germline CDR1 LGHNA, CDR2 YNFKEQ. Unmatched junction bases numbered 16, after V lost 3 bases and J lost 5 bases. The CDR3 spells CASSHGQLAGEIGHEQYF. The CDR3 nucleotides read TGTGCCAGCAGCCATGGTCAGCTAGCGGGAGAAATCGGCCACGAGCAGTACTTC.